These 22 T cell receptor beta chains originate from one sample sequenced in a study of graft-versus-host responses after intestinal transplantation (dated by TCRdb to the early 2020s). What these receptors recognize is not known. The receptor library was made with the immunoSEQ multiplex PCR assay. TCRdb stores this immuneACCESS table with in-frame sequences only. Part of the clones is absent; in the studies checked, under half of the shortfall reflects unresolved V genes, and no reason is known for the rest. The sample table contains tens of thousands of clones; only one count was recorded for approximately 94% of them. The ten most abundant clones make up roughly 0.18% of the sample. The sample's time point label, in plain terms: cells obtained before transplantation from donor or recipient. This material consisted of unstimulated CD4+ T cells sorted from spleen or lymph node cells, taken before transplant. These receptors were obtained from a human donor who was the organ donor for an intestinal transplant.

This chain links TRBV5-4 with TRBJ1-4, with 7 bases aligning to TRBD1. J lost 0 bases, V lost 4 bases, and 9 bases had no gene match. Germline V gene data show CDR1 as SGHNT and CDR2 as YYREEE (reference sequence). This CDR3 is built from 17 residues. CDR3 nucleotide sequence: TGTGCCAGCAGCACCCTAGGGGGCGGGGCAACTAATGAAAAACTGTTTTTT. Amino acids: CASSTLGGGATNEKLFF.

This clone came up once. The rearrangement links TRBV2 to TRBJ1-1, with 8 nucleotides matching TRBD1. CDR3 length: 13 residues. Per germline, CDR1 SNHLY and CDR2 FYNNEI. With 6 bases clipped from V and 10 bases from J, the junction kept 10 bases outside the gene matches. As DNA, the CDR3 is TGTGCCAGCAGGGGACAGCCTGGACAGGGAGCTTTCTTT. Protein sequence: CASRGQPGQGAFF.

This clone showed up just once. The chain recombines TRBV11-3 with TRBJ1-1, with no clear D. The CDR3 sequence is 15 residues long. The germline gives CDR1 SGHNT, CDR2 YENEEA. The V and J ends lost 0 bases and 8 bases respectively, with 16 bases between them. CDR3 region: CASSLEGSGGREAFF. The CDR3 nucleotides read TGTGCCAGCAGCTTAGAAGGTTCGGGTGGCAGGGAAGCTTTCTTT.

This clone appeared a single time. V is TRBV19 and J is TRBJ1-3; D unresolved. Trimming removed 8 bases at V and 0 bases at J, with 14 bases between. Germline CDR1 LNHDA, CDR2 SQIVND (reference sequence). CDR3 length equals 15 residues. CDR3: CASFQRDRSGNTIYF. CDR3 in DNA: TGTGCCAGTTTCCAAAGAGACCGCTCTGGAAACACCATATATTTT.

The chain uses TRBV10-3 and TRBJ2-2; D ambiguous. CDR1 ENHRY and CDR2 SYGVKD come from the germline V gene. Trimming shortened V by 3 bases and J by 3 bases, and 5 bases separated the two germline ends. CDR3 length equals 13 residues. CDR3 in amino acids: CAISDLDTGELFF. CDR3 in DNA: TGTGCCATCAGTGATCTCGACACCGGGGAGCTGTTTTTT.

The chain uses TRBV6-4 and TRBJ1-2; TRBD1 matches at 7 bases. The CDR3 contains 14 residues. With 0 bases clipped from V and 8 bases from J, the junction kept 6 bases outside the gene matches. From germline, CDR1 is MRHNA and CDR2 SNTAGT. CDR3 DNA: TGTGCCAGCAGTGACTCGGACAGGACCGAAGGCTACACCTTC. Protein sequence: CASSDSDRTEGYTF.

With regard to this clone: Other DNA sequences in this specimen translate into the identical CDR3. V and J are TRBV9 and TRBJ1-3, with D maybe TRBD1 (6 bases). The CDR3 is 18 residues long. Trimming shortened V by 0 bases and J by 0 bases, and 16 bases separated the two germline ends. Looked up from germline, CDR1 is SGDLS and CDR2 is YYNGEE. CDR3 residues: CASSVEGHSFSSGNTIYF. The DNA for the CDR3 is TGTGCCAGCAGCGTAGAGGGACACTCGTTCTCCTCTGGAAACACCATATATTTT.

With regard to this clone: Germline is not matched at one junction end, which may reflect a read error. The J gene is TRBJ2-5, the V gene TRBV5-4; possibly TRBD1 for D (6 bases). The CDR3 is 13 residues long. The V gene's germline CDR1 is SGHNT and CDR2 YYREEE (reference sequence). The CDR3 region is CASGLKGEETQYF. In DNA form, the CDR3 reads TGTGCCAGCGGCTTAAAGGGGGAAGAGACCCAGTACTTC.

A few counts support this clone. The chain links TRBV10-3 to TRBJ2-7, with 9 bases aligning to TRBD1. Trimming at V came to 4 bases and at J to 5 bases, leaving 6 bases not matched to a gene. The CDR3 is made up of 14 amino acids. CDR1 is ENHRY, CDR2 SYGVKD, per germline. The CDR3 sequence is CAISARGQGDEQYF. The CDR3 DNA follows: TGTGCCATCAGTGCCCGGGGACAGGGTGACGAGCAGTACTTC.

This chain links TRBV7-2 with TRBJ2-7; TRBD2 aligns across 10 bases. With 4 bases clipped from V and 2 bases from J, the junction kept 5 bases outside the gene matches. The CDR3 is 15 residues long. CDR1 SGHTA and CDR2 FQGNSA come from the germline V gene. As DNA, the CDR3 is TGTGCCAGCAGCTGGGAGCGGGGGGGAACCTACGAGCAGTACTTC. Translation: CASSWERGGTYEQYF.

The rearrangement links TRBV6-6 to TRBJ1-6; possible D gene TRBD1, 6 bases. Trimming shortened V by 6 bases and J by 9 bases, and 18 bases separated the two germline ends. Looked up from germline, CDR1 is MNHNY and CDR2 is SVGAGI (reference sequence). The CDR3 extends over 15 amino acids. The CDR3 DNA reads TGTGCCAGCAGCCCGGGACACGAGAGGGGTTCACCCCTCCACTTT. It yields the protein CASSPGHERGSPLHF.

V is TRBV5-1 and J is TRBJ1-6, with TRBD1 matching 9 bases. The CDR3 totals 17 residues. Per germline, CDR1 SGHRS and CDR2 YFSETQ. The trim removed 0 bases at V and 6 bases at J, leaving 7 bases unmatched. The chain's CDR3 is CASSLAGQGSLNSPLHF. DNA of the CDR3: TGCGCCAGCAGCTTGGCGGGACAGGGCTCCCTTAATTCACCCCTCCACTTT.

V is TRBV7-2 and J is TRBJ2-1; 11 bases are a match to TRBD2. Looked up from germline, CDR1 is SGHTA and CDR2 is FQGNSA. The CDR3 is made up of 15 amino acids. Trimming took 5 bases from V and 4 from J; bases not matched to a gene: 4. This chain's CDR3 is CASSLGLAEYNEQFF. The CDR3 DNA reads TGTGCCAGCAGCCTGGGACTAGCGGAGTACAATGAGCAGTTCTTC. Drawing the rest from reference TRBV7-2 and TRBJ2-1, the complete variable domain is GAGVSQSPSNKVTEKGKDVELRCDPISGHTALYWYRQSLGQGLEFLIYFQGNSAPDKSGLPSDRFSAERTGGSVSTLTIQRTQQEDSAVYLCASSLGLAEYNEQFFGPGTRLTVL.

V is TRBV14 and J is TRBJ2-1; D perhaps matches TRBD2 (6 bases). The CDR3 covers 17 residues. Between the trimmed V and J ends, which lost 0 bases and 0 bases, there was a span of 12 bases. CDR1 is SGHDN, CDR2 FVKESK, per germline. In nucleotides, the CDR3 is TGTGCCAGCAGCCAAGATGCCGCGGGGAGCTCCTACAATGAGCAGTTCTTC. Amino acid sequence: CASSQDAAGSSYNEQFF.

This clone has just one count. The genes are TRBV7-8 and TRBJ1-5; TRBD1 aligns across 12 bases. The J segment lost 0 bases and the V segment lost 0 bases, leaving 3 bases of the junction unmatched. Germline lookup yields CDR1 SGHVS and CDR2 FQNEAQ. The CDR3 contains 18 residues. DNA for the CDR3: TGTGCCAGCAGCTTAGCCGGGACAGGGGGCTTTAGCAATCAGCCCCAGCATTTT. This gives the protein CASSLAGTGGFSNQPQHF.

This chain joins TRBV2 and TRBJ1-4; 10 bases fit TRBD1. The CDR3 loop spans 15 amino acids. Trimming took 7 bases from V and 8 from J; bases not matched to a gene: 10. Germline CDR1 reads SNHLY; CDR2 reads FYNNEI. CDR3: CASTMRTGGREKLFF. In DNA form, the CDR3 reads TGTGCCAGCACCATGCGGACAGGGGGTCGAGAAAAACTGTTTTTT.

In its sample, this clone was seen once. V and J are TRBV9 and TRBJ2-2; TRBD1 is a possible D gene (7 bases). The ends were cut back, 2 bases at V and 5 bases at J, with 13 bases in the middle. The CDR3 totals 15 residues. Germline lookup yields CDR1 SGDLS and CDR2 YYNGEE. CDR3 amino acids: CASSVGQGGTGELFF. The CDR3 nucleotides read TGTGCCAGCAGCGTTGGGCAGGGGGGAACCGGGGAGCTGTTTTTT.

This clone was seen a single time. In nucleotides, the CDR3 is TGTGCCAGCAGCCTCGTGGGGTCGTGGGGACAAGAGACCCAGTACTTC. Protein product: CASSLVGSWGQETQYF. The chain employs TRBV7-9 and TRBJ2-5; no definite D call. Trimming pared 5 bases from V and 2 bases from J, leaving 18 bases between. This CDR3 is built from 16 residues. From germline, CDR1 is SEHNR and CDR2 FQNEAQ (reference sequence).

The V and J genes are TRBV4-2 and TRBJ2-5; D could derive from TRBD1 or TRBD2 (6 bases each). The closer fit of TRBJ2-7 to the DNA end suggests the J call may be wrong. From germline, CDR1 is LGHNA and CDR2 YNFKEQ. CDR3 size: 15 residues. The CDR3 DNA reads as TGTGCCAGCAGCCAAGATGGGGGGCAGGGCTACGAGCAGTACTTC. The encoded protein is CASSQDGGQGYEQYF.

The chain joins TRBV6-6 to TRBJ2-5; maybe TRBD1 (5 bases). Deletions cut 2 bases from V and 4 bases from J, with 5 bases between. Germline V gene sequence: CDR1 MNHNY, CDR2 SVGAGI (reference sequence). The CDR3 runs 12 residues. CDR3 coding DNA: TGTGCCAGCAGTTACAGGGGAGAGACCCAGTACTTC. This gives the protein CASSYRGETQYF.

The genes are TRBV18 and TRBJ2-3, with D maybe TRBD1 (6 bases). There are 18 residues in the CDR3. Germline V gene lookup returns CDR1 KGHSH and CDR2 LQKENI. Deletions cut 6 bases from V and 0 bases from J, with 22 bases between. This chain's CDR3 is CASSKERRQAFSTDTQYF. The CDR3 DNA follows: TGTGCCAGCTCGAAAGAGAGAAGACAGGCCTTTAGCACAGATACGCAGTATTTT.

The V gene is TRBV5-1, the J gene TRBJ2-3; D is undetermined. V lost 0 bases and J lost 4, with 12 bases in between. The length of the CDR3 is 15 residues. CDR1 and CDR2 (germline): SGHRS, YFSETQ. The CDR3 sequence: CASSLAVLRPDTQYF. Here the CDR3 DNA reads TGCGCCAGCAGCTTGGCGGTCCTCCGTCCAGATACGCAGTATTTT.